This passage covers 5 T cell receptor beta chains from one sample sequenced in a study of blood T cell repertoires in COVID-19. Sequencing used immunoSEQ multiplex PCR; TCRdb keeps in-frame clones, though not all of them. This table holds 200,000 to 250,000 clones, 70% to 90% found once. The sequenced sample consisted of peripheral blood. The receptor set was obtained from a woman in her 30s who had recovered from COVID-19.

This clone was picked up one time. The chain recombines TRBV19 with TRBJ1-2; D may be TRBD1 (5 bases). Germline V gene sequence: CDR1 LNHDA, CDR2 SQIVND (reference sequence). The V end lost 6 bases, the J end lost 2 bases, and 10 bases lay between the germline ends. This CDR3 is built from 13 residues. The CDR3 DNA sequence: TGTGCCAGTAGAGGGGCAGGGAACTATGGCTACACCTTC. Translating gives CASRGAGNYGYTF.

The chain joins TRBV3-1 (or the pseudogene TRBV3-2) to TRBJ2-1, with 9 bases fitting TRBD2. V trimming: 2 bases; J trimming: 7 bases; junction bases outside the gene matches: 15. This CDR3 is built from 18 residues. The germline gives CDR1 LGHDT, CDR2 YNNKEL (reference sequence). The CDR3 DNA reads as TGTGCCAGCAGCCAACGCTCAATGCGGCGGGGGGGAAGGAATGAGCAGTTCTTC. The encoded protein is CASSQRSMRRGGRNEQFF.

CDR3 loop: CASSDTGVINSPLHF. DNA for the CDR3: TGCGCCAGCAGTGATACAGGGGTGATTAATTCACCCCTCCACTTT. The J gene is TRBJ1-6, the V gene TRBV10-2; 7 nucleotides align to TRBD1. CDR3 length: 15 residues. With V trimmed by 3 bases and J by 6 bases, 5 bases remained unmatched. CDR1 is WSHSY and CDR2 is SAAADI in the germline V gene.

This clone was seen just once. The chain combines TRBV7-2 with TRBJ2-1; D gene uncertain. CDR3 length equals 14 residues. Per the germline V gene, CDR1 is SGHTA and CDR2 is FQGNSA. Trimming pared 5 bases from V and 4 bases from J, leaving 12 bases between. The DNA for the CDR3 is TGTGCCAGCAGCCCCATTATCCGGTACAATGAGCAGTTCTTC. Its translation is CASSPIIRYNEQFF.

The V and J genes are TRBV7-3 and TRBJ2-7, with D tentatively TRBD2 (7 bases). Trimming pared 2 bases from V and 4 bases from J, leaving 15 bases between. Germline V gives CDR1 SGHTA, CDR2 FQGTGA. CDR3 length equals 15 residues. The CDR3 DNA reads TGTGCCAGCAGCTTAGAACGGGGGGCCGGGTACGAGCAGTACTTC. Its protein is CASSLERGAGYEQYF.